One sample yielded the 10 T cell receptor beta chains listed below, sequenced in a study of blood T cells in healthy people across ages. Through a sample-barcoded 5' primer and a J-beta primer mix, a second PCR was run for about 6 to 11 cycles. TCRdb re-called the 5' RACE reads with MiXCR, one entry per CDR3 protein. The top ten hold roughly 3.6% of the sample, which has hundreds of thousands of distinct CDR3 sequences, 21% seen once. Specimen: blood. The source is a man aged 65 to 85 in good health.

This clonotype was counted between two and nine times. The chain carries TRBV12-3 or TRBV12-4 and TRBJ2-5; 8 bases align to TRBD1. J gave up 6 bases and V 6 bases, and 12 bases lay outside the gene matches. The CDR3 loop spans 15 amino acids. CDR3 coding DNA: TGTGCCAGCAGATTGGGGGCCGGACAGGGACAGACCCAGTACTTC. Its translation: CASRLGAGQGQTQYF.

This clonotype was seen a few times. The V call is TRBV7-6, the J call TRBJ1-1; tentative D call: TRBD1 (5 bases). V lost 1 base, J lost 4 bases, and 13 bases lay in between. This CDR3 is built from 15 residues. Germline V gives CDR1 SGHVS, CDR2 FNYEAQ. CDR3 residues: CASSLDGTGFTEAFF. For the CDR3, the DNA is TGTGCCAGCAGCTTAGACGGGACGGGGTTCACTGAAGCTTTCTTT.

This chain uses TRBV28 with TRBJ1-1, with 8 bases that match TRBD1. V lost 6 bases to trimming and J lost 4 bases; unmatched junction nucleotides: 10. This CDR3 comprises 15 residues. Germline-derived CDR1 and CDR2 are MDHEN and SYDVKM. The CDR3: CASRPGTGYGTEAFF. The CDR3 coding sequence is TGTGCCAGCAGACCCGGGACAGGTTATGGCACTGAAGCTTTCTTT.

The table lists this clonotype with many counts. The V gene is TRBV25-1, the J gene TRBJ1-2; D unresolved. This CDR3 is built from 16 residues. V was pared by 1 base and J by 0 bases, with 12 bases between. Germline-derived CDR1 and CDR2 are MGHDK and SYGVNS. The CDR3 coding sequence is TGTGCCAGCAGTGAATTCGGGGAGAGAGCTAACTATGGCTACACCTTC. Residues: CASSEFGERANYGYTF.

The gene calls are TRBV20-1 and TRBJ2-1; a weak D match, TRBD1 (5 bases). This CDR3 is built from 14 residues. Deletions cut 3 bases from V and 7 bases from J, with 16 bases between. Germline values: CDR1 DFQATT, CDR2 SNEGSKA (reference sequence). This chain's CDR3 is CSASATNKGNEQFF. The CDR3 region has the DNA TGCAGTGCTAGTGCGACAAACAAGGGGAATGAGCAGTTCTTC.

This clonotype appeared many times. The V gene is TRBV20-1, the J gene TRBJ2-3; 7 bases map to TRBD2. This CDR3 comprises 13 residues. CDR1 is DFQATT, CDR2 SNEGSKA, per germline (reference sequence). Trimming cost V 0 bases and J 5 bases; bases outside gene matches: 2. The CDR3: CSARDGRRDTQYF. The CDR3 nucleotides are TGCAGTGCTAGAGACGGGAGGAGAGATACGCAGTATTTT.

CDR3 nucleotide sequence: TGCAGCGCCAGAGCGGGGTTTAAGGACGAGCAGTACTTC. Translated: CSARAGFKDEQYF. The rearrangement uses TRBV29-1 and TRBJ2-7; TRBD2 matches at 7 bases. The V segment lost 7 bases and the J segment 5 bases; nucleotides outside the gene matches: 11. Germline V gene data show CDR1 as SQVTM and CDR2 as ANQGSEA. This CDR3 region has 13 residues.

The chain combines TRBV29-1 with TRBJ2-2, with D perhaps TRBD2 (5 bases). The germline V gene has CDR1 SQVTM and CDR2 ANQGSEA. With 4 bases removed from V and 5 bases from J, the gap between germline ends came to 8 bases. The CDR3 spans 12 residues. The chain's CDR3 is CSVVSGTGELFF. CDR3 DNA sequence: TGCAGCGTTGTTTCGGGAACCGGGGAGCTGTTTTTT.

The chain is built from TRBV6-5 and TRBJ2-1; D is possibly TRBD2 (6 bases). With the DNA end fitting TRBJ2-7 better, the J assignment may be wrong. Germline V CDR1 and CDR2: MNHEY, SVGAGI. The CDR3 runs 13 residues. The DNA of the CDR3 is TGTGCCAGCCGCCGGAGGGCGGGTAACGAGCAGTACGTC. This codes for CASRRRAGNEQYV.

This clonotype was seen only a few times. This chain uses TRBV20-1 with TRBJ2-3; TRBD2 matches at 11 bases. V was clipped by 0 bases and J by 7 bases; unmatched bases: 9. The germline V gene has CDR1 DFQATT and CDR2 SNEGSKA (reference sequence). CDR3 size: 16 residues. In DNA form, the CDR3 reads TGCAGTGCTAGAGATCAGCTAGCGGGAGGACGGAATACGCAGTATTTT. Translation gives CSARDQLAGGRNTQYF.